This TCR beta chain was observed in a study of identical twins. Template switching added a universal primer site; cDNA carried unique molecular identifiers. TCRdb redid the calling of the 5' RACE reads with MiXCR, one entry per CDR3 protein. Of 500,000 to 600,000 distinct CDR3 sequences in the sample, 22% were seen once. The CDR3 loop spans 15 amino acids. CDR1 SGHTA and CDR2 FQGNSA come from the germline V gene. Unmatched junction bases numbered 6, after V lost 3 bases and J lost 2 bases. This clonotype was seen more than once but under ten times. These sequences were also reported in another study, on T cells expressing NK-cell markers.

Sample: CD4+ T cells sorted from blood. J is TRBJ2-7 and V is TRBV7-2, with 8 bases matching TRBD2. The TCR sequence derives from a woman between 18 and 30 years old in good health. This CDR3 is CASSFIVAGPYEQYF. CDR3 DNA: TGTGCCAGCAGCTTCATTGTAGCGGGACCCTACGAGCAGTACTTC.